The clone carrying this T cell receptor beta chain was picked up a small number of times. Its specificity is unknown. Per the germline V gene, CDR1 is DFQATT and CDR2 is SNEGSKA (reference sequence). The V end lost 3 bases, the J end lost 7 bases, and 16 bases lay between the germline ends. The CDR3 is made up of 13 amino acids. The data stem from a study of T cell repertoires in aging, cancer and after chemotherapy. About the research overall: Paired samples before and after chemotherapy came from glioblastoma patients receiving temozolomide-based therapy.

Study-level findings and limits: Rebound thymic output was suggested by rising median generation probability during chemotherapy in each cancer cohort. Age-matched healthy donors had significantly more diverse, less clonal blood TCR repertoires than untreated cancer patients.

TRB rearrangements spanning V, D and J were amplified using mixed TRB-A/B primers. TCRdb re-analysed the multiplex PCR reads in MiXCR, keeping a single row per CDR3 protein. The profile shows approximately 2,000 distinct CDR3 sequences, roughly 31% of them singletons. Peripheral blood genomic DNA, not sorted cells or RNA, was the template. This sequence joins TRBV20-1 and TRBJ2-7; D is possibly TRBD2 (5 bases). The TCR originated in a human donor with a solid tumor. Sequencing input: blood. CDR3 in DNA: TGCAGTGCTAGCGGCGCCATACGAGGGGAGCAGTACGTC. It translates to CSASGAIRGEQYV.